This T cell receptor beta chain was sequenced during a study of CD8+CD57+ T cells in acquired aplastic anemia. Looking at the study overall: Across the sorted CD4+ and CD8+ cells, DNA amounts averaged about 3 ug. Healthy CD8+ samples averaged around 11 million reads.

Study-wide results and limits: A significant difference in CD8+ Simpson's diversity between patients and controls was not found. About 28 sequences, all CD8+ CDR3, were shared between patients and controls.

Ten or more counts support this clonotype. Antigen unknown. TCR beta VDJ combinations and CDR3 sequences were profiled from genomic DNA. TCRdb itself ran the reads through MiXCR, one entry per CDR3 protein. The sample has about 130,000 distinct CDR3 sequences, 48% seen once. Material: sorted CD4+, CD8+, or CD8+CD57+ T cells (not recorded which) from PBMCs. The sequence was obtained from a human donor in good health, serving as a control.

The CDR3 loop reads CASSSSGGTNTGELFF. The CDR3, as DNA: TGTGCCAGCAGCTCATCGGGGGGGACGAACACCGGGGAGCTGTTTTTT. The rearrangement links TRBV7-2 to TRBJ2-2; 8 bases align to TRBD2. The junction had 4 bases not matched to a gene; V was cut back by 4 bases and J by 0 bases. CDR1 SGHTA and CDR2 FQGNSA come from the germline V gene. The length of the CDR3 is 16 residues.